This T cell receptor (beta chain) derives from a study of blood T cell repertoires in COVID-19. Background on the study: Collection of acute and convalescent COVID-19 samples took place in the United States, Italy and Spain.

Measured with immunoSEQ multiplex PCR; TCRdb has only the in-frame clones, and not every one. The table includes approximately 300,000 clones, around 85% detected once. V was clipped by 2 bases and J by 8 bases, with 25 bases between them. Germline CDR1 and CDR2: MNHEY and SMNVEV (reference sequence). This CDR3 has 18 residues. Sample: peripheral blood. The J gene is TRBJ2-1, the V gene TRBV27, with a weak D call TRBD2 (6 bases). This TCR derives from a human donor with COVID-19, enrolled during active disease. The donor label of this sample is uncertain. The DNA of the CDR3 is TGTGCCAGCAGTTTAGGATTGTCGGGCGGGACGGCTTTCCATGAGCAGTTCTTC. Its protein is CASSLGLSGGTAFHEQFF.